One and the same sample provided the 11 T cell receptor beta chains below, sequenced in a study of T cell responses to AZD1222 COVID-19 vaccine. The data were produced by immunoSEQ multiplex PCR, yet TCRdb's version contains in-frame clones alone and is incomplete. The sample lists under 150,000 clones, 82% seen once, with about 4% in the top ten. This specimen was peripheral blood, taken on day 0 of MenACWY control vaccination. The receptors come from an adult in good health.

J is TRBJ2-1 and V is TRBV7-8; perhaps TRBD1 as D (6 bases). The CDR3 spans 16 residues. Looked up from germline, CDR1 is SGHVS and CDR2 is FQNEAQ. V was trimmed by 5 bases and J by 2 bases, leaving 16 bases between them. The CDR3 region is CASSPGTPGPYNEQFF. CDR3 sequence (DNA): TGTGCCAGCAGCCCAGGGACACCGGGACCCTACAATGAGCAGTTCTTC.

The gene calls are TRBV2 and TRBJ1-2; D uncertain. The CDR3 has 12 residues. Germline CDR1 reads SNHLY; CDR2 reads FYNNEI. Trimming removed 8 bases from V and 4 bases from J, with 11 bases in between. CDR3 in amino acids: CASSEIIYGYTF. CDR3 sequence (DNA): TGTGCCAGCTCGGAGATTATCTATGGCTACACCTTC. The variable domain in full, with the rest retrieved from reference TRBV2 and TRBJ1-2, is EPEVTQTPSHQVTQMGQEVILRCVPISNHLYFYWYRQILGQKVEFLVSFYNNEISEKSEIFDDQFSVERPDGSNFTLKIRSTKLEDSAMYFCASSEIIYGYTFGSGTRLTVV.

This chain joins TRBV4-1 and TRBJ1-2; TRBD1 aligns across 8 bases. V lost 4 bases and J lost 4; bases outside the gene matches: 14. The CDR3 is 17 amino acids. CDR1 and CDR2 from the germline V gene are MGHRA and YSYEKL. CDR3 protein: CASSRQTQTGALYGYTF. The CDR3 DNA follows: TGCGCCAGCAGCCGACAAACCCAGACAGGGGCCCTCTATGGCTACACCTTC.

V usage is TRBV19 and J usage is TRBJ2-1, with 7 positions matching TRBD2. With V trimmed by 3 bases and J by 13 bases, 3 bases remained unmatched. The germline V gene has CDR1 LNHDA and CDR2 SQIVND (reference sequence). The CDR3 length is 11 residues. DNA for the CDR3: TGTGCCAGTAGTATCCGGGGGGTCCAGTTCTTC. Translated, it gives CASSIRGVQFF.

This clone was detected only once. V gene TRBV7-8 combines with J gene TRBJ1-2, with D perhaps TRBD1 (5 bases). Germline loops: CDR1 SGHVS, CDR2 FQNEAQ. CDR3 length: 14 residues. V was clipped by 6 bases and J by 8 bases, with 19 bases between them. The CDR3 is CASRSGPGRGGYTF. DNA for the CDR3: TGTGCCAGCAGATCTGGACCGGGGCGTGGAGGCTACACCTTC.

Only one count was recorded for this clone. This chain links TRBV5-6 with TRBJ1-2, with D unclear. The V end lost 2 bases, the J end lost 1 base, and 6 bases lay between the germline ends. The length of the CDR3 is 13 residues. In germline, CDR1 is SGHDT, CDR2 YYEEEE. The CDR3 sequence is CASSFSGNYGYTF. The CDR3 bases are TGTGCCAGCAGCTTCTCCGGTAACTATGGCTACACCTTC. Supplemented by reference TRBV5-6 and TRBJ1-2, the full variable domain reads DAGVTQSPTHLIKTRGQQVTLRCSPKSGHDTVSWYQQALGQGPQFIFQYYEEEERQRGNFPDRFSGHQFPNYSSELNVNALLLGDSALYLCASSFSGNYGYTFGSGTRLTVV.

The V call is TRBV18, the J call TRBJ1-1; 8 bases are shared with TRBD1. Looked up from germline, CDR1 is KGHSH and CDR2 is LQKENI. This CDR3 has 17 residues. Unmatched junction bases numbered 11, after V lost 5 bases and J lost 0 bases. The CDR3 coding sequence is TGTGCCAGCTCAAACCTCGGACAGGGCGGAATGAACACTGAAGCTTTCTTT. Translating gives CASSNLGQGGMNTEAFF.

This rearrangement joins TRBV2 to TRBJ1-1; the D is unclear. CDR1 is SNHLY, CDR2 FYNNEI, per germline. Trimming cost V 4 bases and J 2 bases, with 2 bases left between them. The CDR3 contains 11 residues. In DNA, the CDR3 is TGTGCCAGCAGTGTTAACACTGAAGCTTTCTTT. This encodes CASSVNTEAFF.

This clone was observed a single time. The V gene is TRBV9, the J gene TRBJ1-1; D remains ambiguous. The CDR3 contains 14 residues. Trimming removed 4 bases at V and 1 base at J, with 11 bases between. Per the germline V gene, CDR1 is SGDLS and CDR2 is YYNGEE. The CDR3 DNA reads TGTGCCAGCAGCTCCAGGACCGAGAACACTGAAGCTTTCTTT. Encoded protein: CASSSRTENTEAFF.

This chain connects TRBV10-2 to TRBJ1-3; D may be TRBD1 (6 bases). V lost 8 bases and J lost 3, with 8 bases in between. In germline, CDR1 is WSHSY, CDR2 SAAADI. The length of the CDR3 is 12 residues. This chain's CDR3 is CASGQFGNTIYF. The CDR3 DNA reads as TGCGCCAGCGGACAGTTTGGAAACACCATATATTTT.

The chain uses TRBV9 and TRBJ2-5; 9 bases align to TRBD2. V shed 4 bases and J 4 bases; nucleotides not matched to a gene: 14. Germline V gene sequence: CDR1 SGDLS, CDR2 YYNGEE. The CDR3 totals 17 residues. Here the CDR3 reads CASSPRKGAGGLETQYF. CDR3 coding DNA: TGTGCCAGCAGCCCTCGGAAGGGGGCGGGGGGGCTAGAGACCCAGTACTTC.